Presented here are 4 T cell receptor beta chains from one specimen sequenced in a study of Tregs in tolerant kidney transplant recipients. Generated by immunoSEQ multiplex PCR, the TCRdb table keeps only in-frame clones and is missing some. The data show about 240,000 clones, 80% to 85% seen once. The sequencing sample was made of CD4+ T cells from blood. These TCRs come from a human donor in good health.

V gene TRBV2 combines with J gene TRBJ2-3; TRBD2 agrees at 12 bases. The germline V gene has CDR1 SNHLY and CDR2 FYNNEI. The V segment lost 8 bases and the J segment 6 bases; nucleotides outside the gene matches: 21. CDR3 length: 19 amino acids. The CDR3 loop is CASRKGGTSGWRSGDTQYF. The CDR3 DNA is TGTGCCAGCCGGAAGGGGGGGACTAGCGGGTGGCGGAGTGGGGATACGCAGTATTTT.

The count of this clone is one. The gene calls are TRBV7-2 and TRBJ1-1; TRBD1 might be the D (6 bases). There are 16 residues in the CDR3. The germline V gene encodes CDR1 SGHTA and CDR2 FQGNSA. Trimming removed 5 bases at V and 0 bases at J, with 16 bases between. CDR3 amino acids: CASSRGPGEMNTEAFF. The CDR3 DNA sequence: TGTGCCAGCAGCCGGGGGCCAGGCGAGATGAACACTGAAGCTTTCTTT.

In this sample, this clone turned up a few times. This sequence joins TRBV5-1 and TRBJ2-7; 9 bases are shared with TRBD1. In germline, CDR1 is SGHRS, CDR2 YFSETQ. This CDR3 region has 14 residues. With V trimmed by 1 base and J by 5 bases, 4 bases remained unmatched. In nucleotides, the CDR3 is TGCGCCAGCAGCTTGAGACAGGGGGTCCACGAGCAGTACTTC. This sequence encodes CASSLRQGVHEQYF.

This chain connects TRBV9 to TRBJ2-5; TRBD2 aligns across 7 bases. V shed 4 bases, J shed 5 bases, and the junction held 14 bases outside the gene matches. The CDR3 is 16 residues long. Germline V gives CDR1 SGDLS, CDR2 YYNGEE. CDR3 in DNA: TGTGCCAGCAGCCCCCCCAGTCAGGGAGGGGTCGAGACCCAGTACTTC. Translation gives CASSPPSQGGVETQYF.